The rows below give T cell receptor beta chains drawn from one sample of a study of T cells after yellow fever vaccination. Via MiXCR, TCRdb re-called the 5' RACE reads, giving one row per CDR3 protein. In the table there are roughly 48,000 distinct CDR3 sequences, approximately 7% of which are singletons. The source was CD8+ T cells not binding an NS4B(214-222) dextramer, sorted from PBMCs, collected about 49 days after the first yellow fever vaccination. These receptors all stem from a man between 18 and 29 years old who received the YFV17D yellow fever vaccine. CDR3s include the opening cysteine and the closing phenylalanine or tryptophan. The D gene is left open where the match is weak. Rows may omit the clone size; those that give it use once, few, many or a size class.

clone size,V gene,D gene,J gene,CDR3 DNA,CDR3 protein
many,TRBV7-8,-,TRBJ2-2,TGTGCCAGCAGGAACACGAACACCGGGGAGCTGTTTTTT,CASRNTNTGELFF
-,TRBV4-2,TRBD2,TRBJ2-7,TGTGCCAGCAGCCAAGAAGGGAATGGCCGAGCGGGGCTTTACGAGCAGTACTTC,CASSQEGNGRAGLYEQYF
many,TRBV10-3,-,TRBJ2-3,TGTGCCATCAGTGAGTACAGAGGCACAGATACGCAGTATTTT,CAISEYRGTDTQYF
-,TRBV14,-,TRBJ2-3,TGTGCCAGCAGCCAAGAATCCGATACGCAGTGTTTT,CASSQESDTQCF
many,TRBV13,TRBD2,TRBJ2-1,TGTGCCAGCAGCTCCGCGGGACTAGCGGTTGACAATGAGCAGTTCTTC,CASSSAGLAVDNEQFF
few,TRBV4-2,TRBD2,TRBJ2-2,TGTGCCAGCAGCCTAGACACTAGCGGGAGCGACGCCTCTACCGGGGAGCTGTTTTTT,CASSLDTSGSDASTGELFF
-,TRBV5-6,-,TRBJ2-2,TGTGCCAGCAGCTCCTTTAGCGGCCCAGTGAACACCGGGGAGCTGTTTTTT,CASSSFSGPVNTGELFF
few,TRBV5-1,TRBD2,TRBJ2-3,TGCGCCAGCAGCCCCCGACTAGCGGCCAGCACAGATACGCAGTATTTT,CASSPRLAASTDTQYF
-,TRBV4-1,-,TRBJ1-2,TGCGCCAGCAGCCAAATTGGTCACACCGGTGGCTACACCTTC,CASSQIGHTGGYTF
few,TRBV11-2,TRBD2,TRBJ2-3,TGTGCCAGCAGCTTAGGAGCGGGGGGCCCTGGAGATACGCAGTATTTT,CASSLGAGGPGDTQYF
-,TRBV7-2,-,TRBJ1-2,TGTGCCAGCAGCTTTATGGGGGGCTATGGCTACACCTTC,CASSFMGGYGYTF
-,TRBV7-8,-,TRBJ2-7,TGTGCCAGCAGCTTAGTAAATGGTGAGCAGTACTTC,CASSLVNGEQYF
few,TRBV12-3/TRBV12-4,-,TRBJ2-2,TGTGCCAGCAGTTTACTGGGGGGCAACACCGGGGAGCTGTTTTTT,CASSLLGGNTGELFF
-,TRBV9,-,TRBJ2-3,TGTTCCAGCAGCGTAGAGCACGGCCTGGTGGCAGATACGCAGTATTTT,CSSSVEHGLVADTQYF
many,TRBV13,TRBD1,TRBJ2-1,TGTGCCAGCAGCTCTACGGGACAGAGGGATAATGAGCAGTTCTTC,CASSSTGQRDNEQFF
many,TRBV5-6,-,TRBJ1-5,TGTGCCAGCAGCGGCACAGGAATTGGAAGCAATCAGCCCCAGCATTTT,CASSGTGIGSNQPQHF